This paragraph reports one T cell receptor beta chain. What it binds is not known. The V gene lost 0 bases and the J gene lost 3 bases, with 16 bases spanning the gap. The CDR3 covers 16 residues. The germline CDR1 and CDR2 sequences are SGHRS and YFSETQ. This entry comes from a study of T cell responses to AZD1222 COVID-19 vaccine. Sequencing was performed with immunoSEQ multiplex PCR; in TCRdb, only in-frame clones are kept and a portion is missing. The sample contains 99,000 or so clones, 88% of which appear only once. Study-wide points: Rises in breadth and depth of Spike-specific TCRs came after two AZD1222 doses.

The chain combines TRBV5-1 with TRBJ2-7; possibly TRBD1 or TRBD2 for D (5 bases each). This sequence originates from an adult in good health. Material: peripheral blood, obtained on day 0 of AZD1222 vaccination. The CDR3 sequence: CASSLAHPGPYYEQYF. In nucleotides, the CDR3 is TGCGCCAGCAGCTTGGCCCACCCGGGGCCCTACTACGAGCAGTACTTC.